The T cell receptor (beta chain) under discussion was sequenced for a study of regulatory T cells in long-lasting Graves disease. The table lists this clonotype with a few counts. The CDR3 covers 15 residues. The V end was cut by 1 base, the J end by 5 bases, with 17 bases between. CDR1 and CDR2 from the germline V gene are SQVTM and ANQGSEA. The time point: persistent/refractory GD, antithyroid drugs over 5 years with positive TRAb. The TCR library was made from RNA that had been extracted from PBMCs in TRIzol. Researchers made TCR beta libraries by using iRepertoire HTBI primers and running Arm-PCR on CDR3 regions. Using its own MiXCR run on the multiplex PCR reads, TCRdb lists one record per CDR3 protein. Here the sample spans around 510,000 distinct CDR3 sequences, under 25% being singletons.

The source is a female donor with Graves disease. The chain is built from TRBV29-1 and TRBJ2-5; D is possibly TRBD2 (6 bases). The material sequenced was peripheral blood mononuclear cells (PBMCs), taken when the disease was refractory, from a patient treated with antithyroid drugs. This chain's CDR3 is CSVEVGGSWDETQYF. CDR3 sequence (DNA): TGCAGCGTTGAAGTTGGAGGGTCTTGGGACGAGACCCAGTACTTC.